Each of the 18 T cell receptor beta chains below was sequenced from the same sample in a study of blood T cell repertoires in COVID-19. Only in-frame clones appear in the TCRdb table, and some are missing; sequencing was by immunoSEQ multiplex PCR. The sample has roughly 400,000 clones, 90% seen once. The sample consisted of PBMCs or T cells enriched from blood (not recorded which). The receptors derive from a man aged 18-30 years who had recovered from COVID-19.

This clone occurred once. V usage is TRBV14 and J usage is TRBJ2-5; TRBD2 is a possible D gene (5 bases). Germline CDR1 is SGHDN and CDR2 is FVKESK. The CDR3 runs 13 residues. V lost 4 bases and J 2 bases, leaving 8 bases between the germline ends. CDR3 nucleotides: TGTGCCAGCAGCCGCGGACTTCAAGAGACCCAGTACTTC. This gives the protein CASSRGLQETQYF.

J is TRBJ1-1 and V is TRBV10-3, with D maybe TRBD1 (5 bases). The CDR3 covers 13 residues. V was trimmed by 4 bases and J by 1 base, leaving 7 bases between them. Germline assignment: CDR1 ENHRY and CDR2 SYGVKD. The CDR3 coding sequence is TGTGCCATCAGTGGACAGACGAACACTGAAGCTTTCTTT. Translated: CAISGQTNTEAFF.

The V and J genes are TRBV18 and TRBJ1-2; weak D call: TRBD1 (5 bases). This CDR3 is built from 15 residues. Germline CDR1 and CDR2: KGHSH and LQKENI. The V end lost 3 bases, the J end lost 7 bases, and 18 bases lay between the germline ends. The CDR3 sequence: CASSPPSGGTGGYTF. The CDR3 nucleotides read TGTGCCAGCTCACCCCCCTCGGGCGGTACAGGTGGCTACACCTTC.

The chain has TRBV5-6 and TRBJ1-6; 8 positions agree with TRBD1. The CDR3 extends over 14 amino acids. J gave up 8 bases and V 3 bases, and 4 bases lay outside the gene matches. Germline V gene sequence: CDR1 SGHDT, CDR2 YYEEEE. DNA for the CDR3: TGTGCCAGCAGCTCCGGGACAGGCCATTCACCCCTCCACTTT. Translated, it gives CASSSGTGHSPLHF.

The rearrangement joins TRBV19 to TRBJ2-2; D is possibly TRBD1 (6 bases). This CDR3 comprises 16 residues. V lost 3 bases, J lost 3 bases, and 14 bases lay in between. Germline loops: CDR1 LNHDA, CDR2 SQIVND (reference sequence). CDR3 DNA: TGTGCCAGTAGTATGAGACAGGCCCGGGACACCGGGGAGCTGTTTTTT. Encoded protein: CASSMRQARDTGELFF.

CDR3: CASRRGLAGPTGELFF. CDR3 DNA: TGTGCCAGCAGGAGGGGACTAGCGGGACCGACCGGGGAGCTGTTTTTT. V and J are TRBV27 and TRBJ2-2, with 13 bases matching TRBD2. Trimming cost V 6 bases and J 5 bases; bases outside gene matches: 6. The CDR3 is 16 residues long. Germline values: CDR1 MNHEY, CDR2 SMNVEV (reference sequence).

This sequence joins TRBV7-9 and TRBJ1-4, with 7 bases identical to TRBD1. This CDR3 region has 16 residues. Germline loops: CDR1 SEHNR, CDR2 FQNEAQ (reference sequence). The ends lost 2 bases at V and 3 bases at J; junction bases unmatched: 6. In DNA form, the CDR3 reads TGTGCCAGCAGCTTAAAAACCGGGACAGCTAATGAAAAACTGTTTTTT. Protein product: CASSLKTGTANEKLFF.

The chain links TRBV12-3 or TRBV12-4 to TRBJ1-2; weak D call: TRBD1 (6 bases). The CDR3 loop spans 13 amino acids. With 4 bases removed from V and 3 bases from J, the gap between germline ends came to 9 bases. The CDR3 loop is CASSSTGYYGYTF. In nucleotides, the CDR3 is TGTGCCAGCAGTTCGACAGGATACTATGGCTACACCTTC.

The V and J genes are TRBV6-5 and TRBJ1-3, with D perhaps TRBD1 (6 bases). This CDR3 is 15 amino acids long. The germline V and J ends were trimmed by 8 bases and 1 base, with 15 bases remaining between them. Germline lookup yields CDR1 MNHEY and CDR2 SVGAGI. The CDR3, as DNA: TGTGCCAGCCTAACCACAGGGAAATCTGGAAACACCATATATTTT. Amino acid sequence: CASLTTGKSGNTIYF.

On this clone itself: The same CDR3 also results from other DNA sequences found in this sample. The chain carries TRBV19 and TRBJ2-7; D is ambiguous. V lost 2 bases to trimming and J lost 0 bases, with 8 bases between them. CDR3 length equals 14 residues. Per germline, CDR1 LNHDA and CDR2 SQIVND (reference sequence). This CDR3 is CASSITGSSYEQYF. The CDR3, as DNA: TGTGCCAGTAGTATAACCGGGTCCTCCTACGAGCAGTACTTC.

The chain combines TRBV5-1 with TRBJ2-2, with TRBD2 identical over 8 bases. Germline assignment: CDR1 SGHRS and CDR2 YFSETQ. Trimming took 7 bases from V and 4 from J; bases not matched to a gene: 6. The CDR3 spans 14 residues. The CDR3 sequence is CASQREGVTGELFF. The CDR3 DNA sequence: TGCGCCAGCCAACGGGAGGGGGTCACCGGGGAGCTGTTTTTT.

This clone came up once. The chain employs TRBV27 and TRBJ1-4; TRBD1 is a possible D gene (6 bases). Trimming shortened V by 10 bases and J by 5 bases, and 14 bases separated the two germline ends. The length of the CDR3 is 13 residues. Germline V gives CDR1 MNHEY, CDR2 SMNVEV (reference sequence). In DNA, the CDR3 is TGTGCCAACCGCAGGGGCTGGAATGAAAAACTGTTTTTT. This encodes CANRRGWNEKLFF.

The genes are TRBV5-1 and TRBJ1-3, with 10 bases matching TRBD1. Per germline, CDR1 SGHRS and CDR2 YFSETQ. With V trimmed by 4 bases and J by 3 bases, 10 bases remained unmatched. The CDR3 has 17 residues. CDR3 region: CASSAQPTGGLGNTIYF. CDR3 bases: TGCGCCAGCAGCGCACAACCGACAGGGGGCCTTGGAAACACCATATATTTT.

The chain carries TRBV4-2 and TRBJ1-1, with 8 bases matching TRBD1. Germline V lookup: CDR1 LGHNA, CDR2 YNFKEQ. The CDR3 consists of 16 residues. The V segment lost 4 bases and the J segment 0 bases; nucleotides outside the gene matches: 7. Here the CDR3 reads CASSPQTGALNTEAFF. The CDR3 nucleotides are TGTGCCAGCAGCCCCCAGACAGGGGCGTTGAACACTGAAGCTTTCTTT.

A single count supports this clone. J is TRBJ2-3 and V is TRBV6-5; 7 bases map to TRBD2. Germline CDR1 reads MNHEY; CDR2 reads SVGAGI. The ends lost 4 bases at V and 4 bases at J; junction bases unmatched: 8. The CDR3 totals 15 residues. CDR3 in DNA: TGTGCCAGCAGTTCGACTAGCCTAGCGGCAGATACGCAGTATTTT. Translation: CASSSTSLAADTQYF.

The chain combines TRBV5-4 with TRBJ1-2, with a possible D match to TRBD1 (6 bases). V was trimmed by 1 base and J by 8 bases, leaving 15 bases between them. The CDR3 runs 14 residues. The V gene's germline CDR1 is SGHNT and CDR2 YYREEE (reference sequence). The CDR3 is CASSLYQGLGGYTF. Here the CDR3 DNA reads TGTGCCAGCAGCTTGTATCAGGGGCTAGGCGGCTACACCTTC.

This clone came up a few times. The J gene is TRBJ2-1, the V gene TRBV7-2; possibly TRBD2 for D (5 bases). V was trimmed by 1 base and J by 2 bases, leaving 15 bases between them. Germline-derived CDR1 and CDR2 are SGHTA and FQGNSA. This CDR3 is 17 amino acids long. The CDR3 region has the DNA TGTGCCAGCAGCTTAGGAATATTGAGCGGACCCTACAATGAGCAGTTCTTC. It codes for CASSLGILSGPYNEQFF.

The rearrangement links TRBV19 to TRBJ2-1, with a possible D match to TRBD2 (6 bases). CDR1 and CDR2 from the germline V gene are LNHDA and SQIVND (reference sequence). V lost 10 bases and J 0 bases, leaving 16 bases between the germline ends. This CDR3 comprises 15 residues. CDR3 residues: CATSPRDSSYNEQFF. DNA for the CDR3: TGTGCCACCTCCCCCCGGGACTCCTCCTACAATGAGCAGTTCTTC.